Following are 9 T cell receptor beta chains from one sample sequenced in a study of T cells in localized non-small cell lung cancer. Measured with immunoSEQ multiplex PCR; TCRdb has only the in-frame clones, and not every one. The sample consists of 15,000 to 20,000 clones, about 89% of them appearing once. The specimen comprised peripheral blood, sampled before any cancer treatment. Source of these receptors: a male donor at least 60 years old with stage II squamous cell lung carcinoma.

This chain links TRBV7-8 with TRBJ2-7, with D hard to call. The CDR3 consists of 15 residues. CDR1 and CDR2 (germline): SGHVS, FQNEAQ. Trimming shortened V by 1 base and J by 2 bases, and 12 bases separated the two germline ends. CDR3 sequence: CASSLVAGTTYEQYF. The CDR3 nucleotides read TGTGCCAGCAGCTTAGTCGCAGGCACTACCTACGAGCAGTACTTC.

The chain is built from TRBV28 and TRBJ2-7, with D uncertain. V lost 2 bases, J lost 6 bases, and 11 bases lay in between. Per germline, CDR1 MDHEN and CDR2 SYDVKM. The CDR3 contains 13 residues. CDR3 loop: CASSLIQSGEQYF. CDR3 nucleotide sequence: TGTGCCAGCAGTTTAATACAGTCCGGCGAGCAGTACTTC.

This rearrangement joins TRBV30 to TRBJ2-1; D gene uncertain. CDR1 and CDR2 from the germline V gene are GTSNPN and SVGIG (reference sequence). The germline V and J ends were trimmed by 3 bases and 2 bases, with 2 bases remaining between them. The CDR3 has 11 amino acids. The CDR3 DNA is TGTGCCTGGAGGGCCTACAATGAGCAGTTCTTC. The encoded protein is CAWRAYNEQFF.

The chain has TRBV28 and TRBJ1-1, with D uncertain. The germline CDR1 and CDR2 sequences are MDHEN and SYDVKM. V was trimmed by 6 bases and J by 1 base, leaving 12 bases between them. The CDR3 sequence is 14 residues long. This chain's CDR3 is CASRRGWGNTEAFF. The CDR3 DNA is TGTGCCAGCAGACGAGGATGGGGGAACACTGAAGCTTTCTTT. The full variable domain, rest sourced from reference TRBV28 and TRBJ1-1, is DVKVTQSSRYLVKRTGEKVFLECVQDMDHENMFWYRQDPGLGLRLIYFSYDVKMKEKGDIPEGYSVSREKKERFSLILESASTNQTSMYLCASRRGWGNTEAFFGQGTRLTVV.

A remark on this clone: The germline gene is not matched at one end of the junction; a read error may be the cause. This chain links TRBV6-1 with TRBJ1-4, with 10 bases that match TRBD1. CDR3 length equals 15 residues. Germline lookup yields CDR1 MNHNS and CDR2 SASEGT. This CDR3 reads CASGELQGQGRKLFF. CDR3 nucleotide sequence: TGTGCCAGCGGTGAGCTACAGGGACAGGGGCGAAAACTGTTTTTT.

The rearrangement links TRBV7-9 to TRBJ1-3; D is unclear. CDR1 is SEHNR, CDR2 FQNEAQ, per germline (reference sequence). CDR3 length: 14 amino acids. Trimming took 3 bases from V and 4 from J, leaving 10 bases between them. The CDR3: CASSFPIVGNTIYF. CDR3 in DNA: TGTGCCAGCAGCTTTCCCATCGTAGGAAACACCATATATTTT. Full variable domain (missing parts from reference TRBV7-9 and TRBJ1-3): DTGVSQNPRHKITKRGQNVTFRCDPISEHNRLYWYRQTLGQGPEFLTYFQNEAQLEKSRLLSDRFSAERPKGSFSTLEIQRTEQGDSAMYLCASSFPIVGNTIYFGEGSWLTVV.

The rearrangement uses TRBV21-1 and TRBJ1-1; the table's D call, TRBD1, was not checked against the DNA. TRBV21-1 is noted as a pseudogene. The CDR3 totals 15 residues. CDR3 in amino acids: CASIRLDRANTEAFF. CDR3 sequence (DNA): TGTGCCAGCATCCGCCTTGACAGGGCGAACACTGAAGCTTTCTTT.

The CDR3 sequence is CASSFRSLAGYNEQFF. Here the CDR3 DNA reads TGTGCCAGCAGCTTCCGAAGCCTAGCGGGGTACAATGAGCAGTTCTTC. This chain joins TRBV7-2 and TRBJ2-1; the match to TRBD2 covers 9 bases. The J segment lost 4 bases and the V segment lost 3 bases, leaving 7 bases of the junction unmatched. CDR3 length equals 16 residues. Germline CDR1 reads SGHTA; CDR2 reads FQGNSA.

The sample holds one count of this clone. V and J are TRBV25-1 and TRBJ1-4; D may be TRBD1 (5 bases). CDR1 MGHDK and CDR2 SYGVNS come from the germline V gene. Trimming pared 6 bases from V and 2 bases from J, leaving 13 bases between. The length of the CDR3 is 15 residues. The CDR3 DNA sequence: TGTGCCAGCAGACCGCATGGGGCGACTAATGAAAAACTGTTTTTT. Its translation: CASRPHGATNEKLFF.